This T cell receptor beta chain was sequenced in a study of control samples from healthy donors and cancer patients. CDR3 length: 17 amino acids. The ends lost 4 bases at V and 0 bases at J; junction bases unmatched: 6. Germline V CDR1 and CDR2: SGHRS, YFSETQ. TCRdb's copy holds only in-frame clones and misses some; the assay was immunoSEQ multiplex PCR. Of 150,000 or so clones detected, roughly 92% appear once; the ten largest clones hold 2% to 2.5%. The genes are TRBV5-1 and TRBJ2-3; TRBD2 aligns across 12 bases. This sequence was found in a man between 50 and 59 years old in good health. The sample comprised blood. CDR3 sequence reads: CASSVASGRASTDTQYF. The CDR3 nucleotides read TGCGCCAGCAGCGTCGCTAGCGGGAGGGCTAGCACAGATACGCAGTATTTT.